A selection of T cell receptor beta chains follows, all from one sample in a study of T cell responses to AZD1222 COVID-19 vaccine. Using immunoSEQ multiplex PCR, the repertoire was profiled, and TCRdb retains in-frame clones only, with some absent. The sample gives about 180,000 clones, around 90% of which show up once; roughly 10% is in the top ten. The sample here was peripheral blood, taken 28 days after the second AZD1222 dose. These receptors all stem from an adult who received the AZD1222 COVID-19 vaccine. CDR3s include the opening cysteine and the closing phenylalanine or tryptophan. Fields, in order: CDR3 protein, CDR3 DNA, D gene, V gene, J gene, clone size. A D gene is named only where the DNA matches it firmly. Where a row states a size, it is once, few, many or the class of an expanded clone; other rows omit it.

CDR3: CARLDHYEQYF
DNA: TGTGCCAGATTAGACCACTACGAGCAGTACTTC
D: -
V: TRBV19
J: TRBJ2-7
size: -

CDR3: CATSEIRGQGALGEKLFF
DNA: TGTGCCACCAGTGAGATTAGGGGACAGGGGGCCCTTGGTGAAAAACTGTTTTTT
D: TRBD1
V: TRBV24-1
J: TRBJ1-4
size: -

CDR3: CASSLTRQNQPQHF
DNA: TGTGCCAGCAGTTTGACTAGGCAAAATCAGCCCCAGCATTTT
D: -
V: TRBV27
J: TRBJ1-5
size: -

CDR3: CASSPQGGQGYNSPLHF
DNA: TGTGCCAGCTCACCACAGGGAGGCCAGGGGTATAATTCACCCCTCCACTTT
D: -
V: TRBV18
J: TRBJ1-6
size: -

CDR3: CASSPWTDSGNTIYF
DNA: TGTGCCAGCAGCCCCTGGACAGACTCTGGAAACACCATATATTTT
D: -
V: TRBV7-2
J: TRBJ1-3
size: -

CDR3: CASSVYLLAGGSSTDTQYF
DNA: TGCGCCAGCAGCGTATACTTACTAGCGGGGGGATCTAGCACAGATACGCAGTATTTT
D: TRBD2
V: TRBV5-1
J: TRBJ2-3
size: once

CDR3: CASSHQGRNSPLHF
DNA: TGCGCCAGCAGTCACCAGGGGCGGAATTCACCCCTCCACTTT
D: -
V: TRBV23-1
J: TRBJ1-6
size: few

CDR3: CATSRLPENTQYF
DNA: TGTGCCACCAGCAGACTCCCCGAAAATACGCAGTATTTT
D: -
V: TRBV15
J: TRBJ2-3
size: once

CDR3: CASSAGTGGSYGYTF
DNA: TGTGCCAGCAGCGCCGGGACAGGGGGGTCCTATGGCTACACCTTC
D: TRBD1
V: TRBV6-5
J: TRBJ1-2
size: -

CDR3: CASSYWRTGGGYGYTF
DNA: TGTGCCAGCAGTTACTGGAGGACAGGGGGCGGCTATGGCTACACCTTC
D: TRBD1
V: TRBV6-5
J: TRBJ1-2
size: -

CDR3: CASQCFTQYF
DNA: TGTGCCAGCCAATGTTTTACGCAGTATTTT
D: -
V: TRBV6-7
J: TRBJ2-3
size: -

CDR3: CASSLAGRGTEQFF
DNA: TGTGCCAGCAGCTTAGCGGGAAGGGGGACTGAGCAGTTCTTC
D: -
V: TRBV7-9
J: TRBJ2-1
size: -

CDR3: CASSPPGYNYGYTF
DNA: TGTGCCAGCAGCCCCCCGGGATATAACTATGGCTACACCTTC
D: -
V: TRBV7-3
J: TRBJ1-2
size: -

CDR3: CASSEAWGTDVHEQYF
DNA: TGTGCCAGCAGTGAAGCGTGGGGGACGGACGTACACGAGCAGTACTTC
D: -
V: TRBV2
J: TRBJ2-7
size: -

CDR3: CASSPRSGGNTGELFF
DNA: TGCGCCAGCAGTCCCAGGAGCGGGGGAAACACCGGGGAGCTGTTTTTT
D: TRBD2
V: TRBV5-1
J: TRBJ2-2
size: once

CDR3: CSVERGLPHNEQFF
DNA: TGCAGCGTTGAAAGGGGGCTCCCCCACAATGAGCAGTTCTTC
D: TRBD1
V: TRBV29-1
J: TRBJ2-1
size: -

CDR3: CASSKEKGSGYTF
DNA: TGTGCCAGCAGCAAAGAAAAGGGGAGTGGCTACACCTTC
D: -
V: TRBV6-5
J: TRBJ1-2
size: -

CDR3: CASSLPDNEQFF
DNA: TGTGCCAGCAGCTTGCCAGACAATGAGCAGTTCTTC
D: -
V: TRBV5-8
J: TRBJ2-1
size: -

CDR3: CAWSSRVGTGELFF
DNA: TGTGCCTGGAGTAGCAGGGTGGGCACCGGGGAGCTGTTTTTT
D: -
V: TRBV30
J: TRBJ2-2
size: -

CDR3: CSVLGWNTDTQYF
DNA: TGCAGCGTTCTCGGATGGAATACAGATACGCAGTATTTT
D: -
V: TRBV29-1
J: TRBJ2-3
size: -